This T cell receptor beta chain was profiled in a study of cytotoxic CD8 clonotypes in ibrutinib-treated CLL. The assay was immunoSEQ multiplex PCR, and TCRdb's table has in-frame clones only and misses some. The repertoire holds about 130,000 clones, 80% to 90% seen once, with about 2.1% in the top ten. V lost 5 bases, J lost 2 bases, and 6 bases stayed unmatched. Germline V gene lookup returns CDR1 LNHDA and CDR2 SQIVND (reference sequence). The CDR3 covers 16 residues. The clonotype comes from a human donor with chronic lymphocytic leukemia. The gene calls are TRBV19 and TRBJ1-4; 9 nucleotides match TRBD1. This specimen was PBMCs, taken after 24 months of ibrutinib treatment. CDR3 in amino acids: CASSLTGTGTNEKLFF. The CDR3 coding sequence is TGTGCCAGTAGTCTCACTGGGACAGGGACTAATGAAAAACTGTTTTTT.